This paragraph covers one TCR beta chain sequence. Its antigen is undetermined. The repertoire was sequenced with immunoSEQ multiplex PCR; TCRdb's copy has only in-frame clones and lacks some. The table has approximately 2,000,000 clones, around 92% seen once. This entry is derived from a study of shared clonotypes between healthy human individuals. The V segment lost 3 bases and the J segment 4 bases; nucleotides outside the gene matches: 6. Per the germline V gene, CDR1 is KGHSH and CDR2 is LQKENI. The CDR3 contains 15 residues. General study points: Only a few donors were included, so the genetic and exposure-history diversity represented was limited. Naive subsets, compared against memory subsets, generally had larger estimated richness values.

The clonotype comes from a man aged 18 to 30 in good health. Some clones in this sample may be carry-over from other donors' samples. The rearrangement uses TRBV18 and TRBJ2-1, with 7 nucleotides matching TRBD2. The sequencing sample was made of naive CD4+ T cells from PBMCs. The subset was: CD45RA+ positively selected. The chain's CDR3 is CASSPPAGMYNEQFF. The DNA of the CDR3 is TGTGCCAGCTCACCCCCAGCGGGGATGTACAATGAGCAGTTCTTC.